Following are 16 T cell receptor beta chains from one sample sequenced in a study of blood T cell repertoires in COVID-19. The repertoire was sequenced with immunoSEQ multiplex PCR; TCRdb's copy has only in-frame clones and lacks some. The sample lists fewer than 700,000 clones, around nine tenths seen once, with roughly 7.3% in the top ten. Material: peripheral blood. The receptor source for this set is a woman in her forties or fifties with COVID-19, enrolled during active disease.

The rearrangement links TRBV18 to TRBJ2-1, with D unclear. Trimming stripped 3 bases from V and 0 bases from J, with 12 bases between. The CDR3 has 16 residues. The germline V gene encodes CDR1 KGHSH and CDR2 LQKENI. This CDR3 is CASSPGLRSSYNEQFF. CDR3 nucleotide sequence: TGTGCCAGCTCACCTGGTCTTAGGAGCTCCTACAATGAGCAGTTCTTC.

This sequence joins TRBV30 and TRBJ2-2, with 7 positions matching TRBD1. Germline values: CDR1 GTSNPN, CDR2 SVGIG (reference sequence). V gave up 8 bases and J gave up 1 base; unmatched junction bases: 4. This CDR3 contains 13 residues. CDR3 residues: CAGRQGNTGELFF. DNA of the CDR3: TGTGCCGGTCGACAGGGGAACACCGGGGAGCTGTTTTTT.

The chain uses TRBV9 and TRBJ1-6, with D possibly matching TRBD1 (6 bases). Germline V lookup: CDR1 SGDLS, CDR2 YYNGEE. Trimming took off 0 bases at V and 8 bases at J, with 12 bases between the two ends. This CDR3 has 15 amino acids. The chain's CDR3 is CASSVEGVSDSPLHF. The CDR3 nucleotides are TGTGCCAGCAGCGTAGAGGGGGTCTCGGATTCACCCCTCCACTTT.

This chain joins TRBV2 and TRBJ2-1; 7 bases are shared with TRBD2. This CDR3 has 8 residues. Losses at the gene ends were 10 bases for V and 12 bases for J; bases not matched to a gene: 0. Germline V gives CDR1 SNHLY, CDR2 FYNNEI. In DNA form, the CDR3 reads TGTGCCATAGCGGGGCAGTTCTTC. Encoded protein: CAIAGQFF.

This chain joins TRBV29-1 and TRBJ1-1; the match to TRBD1 covers 10 bases. This CDR3 has 13 amino acids. Germline V gene data show CDR1 as SQVTM and CDR2 as ANQGSEA. V gave up 6 bases and J gave up 3 bases; unmatched junction bases: 4. In DNA, the CDR3 is TGCAGCGTGGGGACAGGGGCTTACACTGAAGCTTTCTTT. Translation: CSVGTGAYTEAFF. Combining the CDR3 with reference TRBV29-1 and TRBJ1-1 gives the whole variable domain SAVISQKPSRDICQRGTSLTIQCQVDSQVTMMFWYRQQPGQSLTLIATANQGSEATYESGFVIDKFPISRPNLTFSTLTVSNMSPEDSSIYLCSVGTGAYTEAFFGQGTRLTVV.

V is TRBV3-1 (or the pseudogene TRBV3-2) and J is TRBJ1-5; 9 nucleotides line up with TRBD1. The V gene end was trimmed by 1 base and the J gene end by 7 bases; junction bases not matched to a gene: 5. The CDR3 spans 15 residues. Germline CDR1 LGHDT, CDR2 YNNKEL (reference sequence). The DNA for the CDR3 is TGTGCCAGCAGCCAAGGGACAGGGGTCAGCCAGCCCCAGCATTTT. Protein sequence: CASSQGTGVSQPQHF.

This clone was counted once. The CDR3 nucleotides read TGTGCCTGGAGCTTCAGGGCAGTAGGTGAAAAACTGTTTTTT. Amino acid sequence: CAWSFRAVGEKLFF. V gene TRBV30 combines with J gene TRBJ1-4, with D perhaps matching TRBD1 (5 bases). The germline V gene has CDR1 GTSNPN and CDR2 SVGIG (reference sequence). V lost 3 bases to trimming and J lost 7 bases, with 15 bases between them. This CDR3 is built from 14 residues.

V usage is TRBV19 and J usage is TRBJ2-2; 11 bases fit TRBD1. Germline lookup yields CDR1 LNHDA and CDR2 SQIVND (reference sequence). The CDR3 runs 18 residues. J lost 2 bases, V lost 5 bases, and 10 bases had no gene match. CDR3 in DNA: TGTGCCAGTAGTCTACTCGGACAGGGGGCCCGAAACACCGGGGAGCTGTTTTTT. This translates into CASSLLGQGARNTGELFF. The full variable domain, its missing parts supplied by reference TRBV19 and TRBJ2-2, is DGGITQSPKYLFRKEGQNVTLSCEQNLNHDAMYWYRQDPGQGLRLIYYSQIVNDFQKGDIAEGYSVSREKKESFPLTVTSAQKNPTAFYLCASSLLGQGARNTGELFFGEGSRLTVL.

In nucleotides, the CDR3 is TGTGCCAGCAGTTTCAGGGGGCCAAACACTGAAGCTTTCTTT. This codes for CASSFRGPNTEAFF. The rearrangement joins TRBV27 to TRBJ1-1; the match to TRBD1 covers 8 bases. This CDR3 comprises 14 residues. V lost 3 bases, J lost 2 bases, and 2 bases stayed unmatched. The V gene's germline CDR1 is MNHEY and CDR2 SMNVEV (reference sequence).

The rearrangement joins TRBV5-4 to TRBJ1-6; possibly TRBD1 for D (5 bases). Germline values: CDR1 SGHNT, CDR2 YYREEE (reference sequence). This CDR3 spans 14 amino acids. With 3 bases removed from V and 10 bases from J, the gap between germline ends came to 14 bases. The CDR3 loop reads CASSWGDVGSPLHF. The CDR3 DNA reads as TGTGCCAGCAGCTGGGGCGACGTCGGCTCACCCCTCCACTTT.

This chain joins TRBV5-4 and TRBJ2-1, with 8 bases aligning to TRBD2. With 0 bases clipped from V and 7 bases from J, the junction kept 6 bases outside the gene matches. CDR1 is SGHNT, CDR2 YYREEE, per germline (reference sequence). CDR3 length equals 15 residues. DNA for the CDR3: TGTGCCAGCAGCTTGGCCGGGGGGGCAGCGAATGAGCAGTTCTTC. It encodes CASSLAGGAANEQFF.

This chain joins TRBV30 and TRBJ1-5; D call uncertain. There are 14 residues in the CDR3. Germline lookup yields CDR1 GTSNPN and CDR2 SVGIG (reference sequence). Between the trimmed V and J ends, which lost 2 bases and 1 base, there was a span of 9 bases. In DNA form, the CDR3 reads TGTGCCTGGAGTAGAGGGAGAAGCAATCAGCCCCAGCATTTT. This sequence encodes CAWSRGRSNQPQHF.

CDR3 nucleotide sequence: TGTGCTAGTGCCTCGTGGACAGGGGGCTACAATGAGCAGTTCTTC. Translating it yields CASASWTGGYNEQFF. This chain joins TRBV12-5 and TRBJ2-1, with TRBD1 matching over 10 bases. CDR1 LGHNT and CDR2 FRNRAP come from the germline V gene. CDR3 length equals 15 residues. V was pared by 7 bases and J by 3 bases, with 6 bases of the junction left unmatched. The full variable domain, in which reference TRBV12-5 and TRBJ2-1 provide the parts outside the CDR3, is DARVTQTPRHKVTEMGQEVTMRCQPILGHNTVFWYRQTMMQGLELLAYFRNRAPLDDSGMPKDRFSAEMPDATLATLKIQPSEPRDSAVYFCASASWTGGYNEQFFGPGTRLTVL.

CDR3: CASSLTERGFAYEQYF. The CDR3 DNA reads as TGTGCCAGCAGCTTAACGGAGCGGGGGTTCGCCTACGAGCAGTACTTC. This chain connects TRBV5-6 to TRBJ2-7; 8 bases match TRBD2. CDR1 is SGHDT, CDR2 YYEEEE, per germline. The CDR3 sequence is 16 residues long. V lost 2 bases and J lost 2; bases outside the gene matches: 9.

The chain has TRBV27 and TRBJ1-5; 7 positions agree with TRBD1. In germline, CDR1 is MNHEY, CDR2 SMNVEV (reference sequence). V was clipped by 4 bases and J by 6 bases; unmatched bases: 3. The CDR3 has 13 amino acids. CDR3 sequence reads: CASSYTGAQPQHF. The CDR3 nucleotides are TGTGCCAGCAGTTATACAGGGGCTCAGCCCCAGCATTTT.

The chain links TRBV4-1 to TRBJ1-2; the D gene is possibly TRBD1 (5 bases). Germline assignment: CDR1 MGHRA and CDR2 YSYEKL. This CDR3 spans 16 amino acids. The V end lost 4 bases, the J end lost 4 bases, and 19 bases lay between the germline ends. CDR3 nucleotides: TGCGCCAGCAGCCTCACTCCGGGAGGGACCATCTATGGCTACACCTTC. Protein: CASSLTPGGTIYGYTF.